The 22 T cell receptor beta chains listed next were all sequenced from one sample in a study of somatic mutations in cytotoxic T cells in rheumatoid arthritis. Assay: immunoSEQ multiplex PCR; the TCRdb copy retains only in-frame clones and omits some. The profile shows 9,500 to 15,000 clones, 70% to 80% of them singletons. Material for sequencing was CD8+ T cells sorted from blood. Source of these receptors: a man between 45 and 60 years old in good health.

The gene calls are TRBV7-9 and TRBJ2-2, with D perhaps TRBD2 (5 bases). CDR3 length: 18 amino acids. Germline-derived CDR1 and CDR2 are SEHNR and FQNEAQ (reference sequence). Trimming removed 5 bases from V and 4 bases from J, with 23 bases in between. The CDR3 nucleotides read TGTGCCAGCAGCGCCCCCCCCACTAGGACGGCAGGCACCGGGGAGCTGTTTTTT. Protein sequence: CASSAPPTRTAGTGELFF. Full variable domain (outside the CDR3, taken from reference TRBV7-9 and TRBJ2-2): DTGVSQNPRHKITKRGQNVTFRCDPISEHNRLYWYRQTLGQGPEFLTYFQNEAQLEKSRLLSDRFSAERPKGSFSTLEIQRTEQGDSAMYLCASSAPPTRTAGTGELFFGEGSRLTVL.

This clone has just a few counts. This chain links TRBV4-2 with TRBJ2-1; D is unresolved. V was clipped by 5 bases and J by 4 bases, with 15 bases between them. Germline CDR1 and CDR2: LGHNA and YNFKEQ. The CDR3 is made up of 15 amino acids. CDR3 bases: TGTGCCAGCAGCTCCGAAGCAGTGTCTTACAATGAGCAGTTCTTC. It translates to CASSSEAVSYNEQFF.

The chain carries TRBV9 and TRBJ1-2; D might be TRBD1 (5 bases). Germline CDR1 SGDLS, CDR2 YYNGEE. This CDR3 region has 17 residues. Trimming removed 3 bases at V and 3 bases at J, with 21 bases between. CDR3 DNA: TGTGCCAGCAGCGGAAGACGGGACTCAGCTCGGGACTATGGCTACACCTTC. Encoded protein: CASSGRRDSARDYGYTF.

J is TRBJ2-2 and V is TRBV7-9, with TRBD2 identical over 12 bases. The CDR3 runs to 16 residues. The germline V gene has CDR1 SEHNR and CDR2 FQNEAQ (reference sequence). Trimming at V came to 5 bases and at J to 5 bases, leaving 6 bases not matched to a gene. The CDR3 loop is CASSARLAGETGELFF. CDR3 coding DNA: TGTGCCAGCAGCGCAAGACTAGCGGGAGAAACCGGGGAGCTGTTTTTT.

The chain combines TRBV7-9 with TRBJ1-1, with D perhaps matching TRBD1 (5 bases). Germline CDR1 is SEHNR and CDR2 is FQNEAQ (reference sequence). V was trimmed by 0 bases and J by 6 bases, leaving 17 bases between them. This CDR3 has 16 amino acids. CDR3 sequence reads: CASSLARSPSGAEAFF. In DNA, the CDR3 is TGTGCCAGCAGCTTAGCCCGGAGCCCGTCGGGGGCTGAAGCTTTCTTT.

The chain uses TRBV7-9 and TRBJ2-1; 15 bases map to TRBD2. Germline V lookup: CDR1 SEHNR, CDR2 FQNEAQ (reference sequence). The junction had 1 base not matched to a gene; V was cut back by 0 bases and J by 7 bases. The CDR3 has 16 amino acids. CDR3 bases: TGTGCCAGCAGCTTAGCCGGGACTAGCGGGAGGAATGAGCAGTTCTTC. Protein sequence: CASSLAGTSGRNEQFF.

This clone has just one count. The rearrangement joins TRBV19 to TRBJ2-7; 7 bases align to TRBD1. CDR1 is LNHDA and CDR2 is SQIVND in the germline V gene (reference sequence). The CDR3 length is 13 residues. After removal of 7 bases from V and 5 bases from J, the junction contained 8 bases not matched to a gene. As DNA, the CDR3 is TGTGCCAGTACCTACACAGGGGACGACGAGCAGTACTTC. It codes for CASTYTGDDEQYF.

This clone was seen a handful of times. The same CDR3 is also encoded by other DNA sequences in this sample. CDR3 protein: CASSLSRTAEAFF. The CDR3 bases are TGTGCCAGCAGTTTATCGAGAACTGCTGAAGCTTTCTTT. J is TRBJ1-1 and V is TRBV27, with D hard to call. The V and J ends lost 0 bases and 6 bases respectively, with 8 bases between them. Germline-derived CDR1 and CDR2 are MNHEY and SMNVEV (reference sequence). CDR3 size: 13 residues.

The DNA for the CDR3 is TGTGCCAGCAGCATTAGTAGGGACACTGAAGCTTTCTTT. Translation: CASSISRDTEAFF. The chain joins TRBV28 to TRBJ1-1, with unresolved D. Germline V lookup: CDR1 MDHEN, CDR2 SYDVKM. The CDR3 loop spans 13 amino acids. V lost 6 bases, J lost 3 bases, and 11 bases lay in between.

This chain connects TRBV9 to TRBJ2-1; 10 nucleotides agree with TRBD2. This CDR3 has 19 amino acids. The trim removed 0 bases at V and 0 bases at J, leaving 9 bases unmatched. Per the germline V gene, CDR1 is SGDLS and CDR2 is YYNGEE. The CDR3 sequence is CASSVGVQRGGNSYNEQFF. The CDR3 nucleotides read TGTGCCAGCAGCGTAGGGGTACAGCGGGGGGGCAACTCCTACAATGAGCAGTTCTTC.

This rearrangement joins TRBV4-1 to TRBJ2-3; D is tentatively TRBD1 or TRBD2 (5 bases each). Germline CDR1 is MGHRA and CDR2 is YSYEKL. CDR3 length: 15 residues. V lost 6 bases, J lost 2 bases, and 15 bases lay in between. The CDR3 DNA sequence: TGCGCCAGCAGGTCGGTCTTGGGGACCACAGATACGCAGTATTTT. It is translated as CASRSVLGTTDTQYF.

V and J are TRBV6-4 and TRBJ2-2; 15 bases are a match to TRBD2. Germline V gene data show CDR1 as MRHNA and CDR2 as SNTAGT. This CDR3 contains 16 residues. Trimming removed 5 bases from V and 5 bases from J; junction bases left unmatched: 3. CDR3 sequence (DNA): TGTGCCAGCAGTCCCGGGACTAGCGGGGGGACCGGGGAGCTGTTTTTT. Its translation: CASSPGTSGGTGELFF.

The chain has TRBV11-2 and TRBJ1-1; D remains ambiguous. The CDR3 loop spans 15 amino acids. V gave up 4 bases and J gave up 4 bases, with 16 bases separating them. Germline lookup yields CDR1 SGHAT and CDR2 FQNNGV. The chain's CDR3 is CASSSTTQGRTEAFF. CDR3 bases: TGTGCCAGCAGCTCGACGACTCAAGGGCGCACTGAAGCTTTCTTT.

This clone was recorded once. This rearrangement joins TRBV6-1 to TRBJ2-1; D perhaps matches TRBD2 (5 bases). The CDR3 loop spans 11 amino acids. In germline, CDR1 is MNHNS, CDR2 SASEGT. V was pared by 6 bases and J by 9 bases, with 9 bases between. The chain's CDR3 is CASSPGIEQFF. The CDR3 DNA follows: TGTGCCAGCAGCCCCGGGATTGAGCAGTTCTTC.

The chain carries TRBV27 and TRBJ2-1, with TRBD1 identical over 7 bases. The CDR3 covers 16 residues. Germline CDR1 reads MNHEY; CDR2 reads SMNVEV (reference sequence). The junction had 14 bases not matched to a gene; V was cut back by 5 bases and J by 7 bases. The CDR3 DNA sequence: TGTGCCAGCAGTCATCAAGGGGGCAGGGGTGGGAATGAGCAGTTCTTC. It is translated as CASSHQGGRGGNEQFF.

The J gene is TRBJ1-3, the V gene TRBV28; 7 nucleotides line up with TRBD1. This CDR3 is built from 13 residues. Losses at the gene ends were 6 bases for V and 4 bases for J; bases not matched to a gene: 3. The germline V gene encodes CDR1 MDHEN and CDR2 SYDVKM. CDR3 protein: CASRETGGNTIYF. The CDR3 coding sequence is TGTGCCAGCAGAGAGACAGGGGGAAACACCATATATTTT.

V usage is TRBV7-8 and J usage is TRBJ2-7; D is tentatively TRBD1 or TRBD2 (5 bases each). The germline V gene encodes CDR1 SGHVS and CDR2 FQNEAQ. This CDR3 has 14 residues. V was trimmed by 5 bases and J by 0 bases, leaving 11 bases between them. CDR3: CASSGDPSSYEQYF. The CDR3 DNA reads TGTGCCAGCAGCGGGGACCCTAGCTCCTACGAGCAGTACTTC.

This clone has only one observation. The chain uses TRBV7-6 and TRBJ2-3, with TRBD1 as a possible D gene (6 bases). The germline V gene has CDR1 SGHVS and CDR2 FNYEAQ. The CDR3 spans 16 residues. V dropped 5 bases and J dropped 1 base, with 16 bases sitting between them. The CDR3 DNA sequence: TGTGCCAGCAGCCCGGGACACCACCTCGGCACAGATACGCAGTATTTT. Protein: CASSPGHHLGTDTQYF.

The chain uses TRBV6-4 and TRBJ2-2; TRBD2 agrees at 10 bases. J gave up 4 bases and V 3 bases, and 2 bases lay outside the gene matches. The CDR3 is 15 amino acids. CDR1 and CDR2 from the germline V gene are MRHNA and SNTAGT. The CDR3 region is CASSELAGGTGELFF. CDR3 nucleotides: TGTGCCAGCAGTGAATTAGCGGGAGGCACCGGGGAGCTGTTTTTT.

The V call is TRBV10-3, the J call TRBJ2-3, with unresolved D. The CDR3 has 11 amino acids. V lost 4 bases and J lost 6, with 5 bases in between. Germline V gives CDR1 ENHRY, CDR2 SYGVKD. The CDR3 bases are TGTGCCATCAGTGTTGGGGATACGCAGTATTTT. Amino acid sequence: CAISVGDTQYF.

The J gene is TRBJ1-2, the V gene TRBV5-1; D is undetermined. Trimming stripped 5 bases from V and 0 bases from J, with 14 bases between. In germline, CDR1 is SGHRS, CDR2 YFSETQ. The CDR3 covers 15 residues. CDR3 nucleotides: TGCGCCAGCAGGGACCTGACACGATCTAACTATGGCTACACCTTC. Protein sequence: CASRDLTRSNYGYTF.

This clone was seen a few times. V usage is TRBV5-6 and J usage is TRBJ1-5; the D gene is possibly TRBD1 (5 bases). CDR1 is SGHDT and CDR2 is YYEEEE in the germline V gene. With 3 bases removed from V and 3 bases from J, the gap between germline ends came to 10 bases. The CDR3 has 14 residues. The CDR3 sequence is CASSSRGLNQPQHF. CDR3 DNA: TGTGCCAGCAGCTCAAGGGGCCTCAATCAGCCCCAGCATTTT.